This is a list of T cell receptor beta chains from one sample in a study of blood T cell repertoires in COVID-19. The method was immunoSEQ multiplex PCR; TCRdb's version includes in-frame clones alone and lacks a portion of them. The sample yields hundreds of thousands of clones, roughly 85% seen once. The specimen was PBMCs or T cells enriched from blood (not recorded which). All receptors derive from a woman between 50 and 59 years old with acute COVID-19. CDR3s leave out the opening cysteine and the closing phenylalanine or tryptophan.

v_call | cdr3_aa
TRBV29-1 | SVEDPGGHEQY
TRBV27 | ASSPRQGAVRSEQY
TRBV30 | AWKWSLTGELF
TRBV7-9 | ASSLGVSEGLFYEQY
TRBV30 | AWIPLTGVTGELF
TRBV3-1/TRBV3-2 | ASSQGTAQIYGYT
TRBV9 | ASSPQGAEKLF
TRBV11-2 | ASSYRMGYEQY
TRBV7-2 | ASSLNRVGSNQPQH
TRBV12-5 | ASGLTQGNTEAF
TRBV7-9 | ASSSTGQGEQF
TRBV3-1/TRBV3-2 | ASSQGQLAGGYTGELF
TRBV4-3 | ASSQASTGGNSPLH
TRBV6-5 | ASSYTSGVETQY